Only a few counts were recorded for the clone carrying this T cell receptor beta chain. Antigen unknown. V was trimmed by 7 bases and J by 10 bases, leaving 14 bases between them. In germline, CDR1 is MDHEN, CDR2 SYDVKM. This CDR3 has 12 amino acids. What was sequenced were expressed TCRB transcripts, since all of the isolated RNA had been reverse transcribed. Read counts averaged about 3.57 million for samples of naive, central memory and regulatory T cells. TCRdb's copy holds only in-frame clones and misses some; the assay was immunoSEQ multiplex PCR. The table lists some 330,000 clones, approximately 9.9% of them singletons. The record originates from a study of beta chain features in type 1 diabetes. Study-wide context: The samples had around 100 million sorted cells examined in all. Findings and limits, study-wide: Shorter TCRB CDR3s, moderately but significantly so, were found in Type 1 diabetes patients in all four CD4+ subsets.

The V gene is TRBV28, the J gene TRBJ2-1; D is uncertain. Sequenced: naive CD4+ T cells from blood. The TCR sequence derives from a woman in her twenties or thirties in good health. CDR3: CASTETVGEQFF. For the CDR3, the DNA is TGTGCCAGCACCGAGACGGTCGGGGAGCAGTTCTTC.